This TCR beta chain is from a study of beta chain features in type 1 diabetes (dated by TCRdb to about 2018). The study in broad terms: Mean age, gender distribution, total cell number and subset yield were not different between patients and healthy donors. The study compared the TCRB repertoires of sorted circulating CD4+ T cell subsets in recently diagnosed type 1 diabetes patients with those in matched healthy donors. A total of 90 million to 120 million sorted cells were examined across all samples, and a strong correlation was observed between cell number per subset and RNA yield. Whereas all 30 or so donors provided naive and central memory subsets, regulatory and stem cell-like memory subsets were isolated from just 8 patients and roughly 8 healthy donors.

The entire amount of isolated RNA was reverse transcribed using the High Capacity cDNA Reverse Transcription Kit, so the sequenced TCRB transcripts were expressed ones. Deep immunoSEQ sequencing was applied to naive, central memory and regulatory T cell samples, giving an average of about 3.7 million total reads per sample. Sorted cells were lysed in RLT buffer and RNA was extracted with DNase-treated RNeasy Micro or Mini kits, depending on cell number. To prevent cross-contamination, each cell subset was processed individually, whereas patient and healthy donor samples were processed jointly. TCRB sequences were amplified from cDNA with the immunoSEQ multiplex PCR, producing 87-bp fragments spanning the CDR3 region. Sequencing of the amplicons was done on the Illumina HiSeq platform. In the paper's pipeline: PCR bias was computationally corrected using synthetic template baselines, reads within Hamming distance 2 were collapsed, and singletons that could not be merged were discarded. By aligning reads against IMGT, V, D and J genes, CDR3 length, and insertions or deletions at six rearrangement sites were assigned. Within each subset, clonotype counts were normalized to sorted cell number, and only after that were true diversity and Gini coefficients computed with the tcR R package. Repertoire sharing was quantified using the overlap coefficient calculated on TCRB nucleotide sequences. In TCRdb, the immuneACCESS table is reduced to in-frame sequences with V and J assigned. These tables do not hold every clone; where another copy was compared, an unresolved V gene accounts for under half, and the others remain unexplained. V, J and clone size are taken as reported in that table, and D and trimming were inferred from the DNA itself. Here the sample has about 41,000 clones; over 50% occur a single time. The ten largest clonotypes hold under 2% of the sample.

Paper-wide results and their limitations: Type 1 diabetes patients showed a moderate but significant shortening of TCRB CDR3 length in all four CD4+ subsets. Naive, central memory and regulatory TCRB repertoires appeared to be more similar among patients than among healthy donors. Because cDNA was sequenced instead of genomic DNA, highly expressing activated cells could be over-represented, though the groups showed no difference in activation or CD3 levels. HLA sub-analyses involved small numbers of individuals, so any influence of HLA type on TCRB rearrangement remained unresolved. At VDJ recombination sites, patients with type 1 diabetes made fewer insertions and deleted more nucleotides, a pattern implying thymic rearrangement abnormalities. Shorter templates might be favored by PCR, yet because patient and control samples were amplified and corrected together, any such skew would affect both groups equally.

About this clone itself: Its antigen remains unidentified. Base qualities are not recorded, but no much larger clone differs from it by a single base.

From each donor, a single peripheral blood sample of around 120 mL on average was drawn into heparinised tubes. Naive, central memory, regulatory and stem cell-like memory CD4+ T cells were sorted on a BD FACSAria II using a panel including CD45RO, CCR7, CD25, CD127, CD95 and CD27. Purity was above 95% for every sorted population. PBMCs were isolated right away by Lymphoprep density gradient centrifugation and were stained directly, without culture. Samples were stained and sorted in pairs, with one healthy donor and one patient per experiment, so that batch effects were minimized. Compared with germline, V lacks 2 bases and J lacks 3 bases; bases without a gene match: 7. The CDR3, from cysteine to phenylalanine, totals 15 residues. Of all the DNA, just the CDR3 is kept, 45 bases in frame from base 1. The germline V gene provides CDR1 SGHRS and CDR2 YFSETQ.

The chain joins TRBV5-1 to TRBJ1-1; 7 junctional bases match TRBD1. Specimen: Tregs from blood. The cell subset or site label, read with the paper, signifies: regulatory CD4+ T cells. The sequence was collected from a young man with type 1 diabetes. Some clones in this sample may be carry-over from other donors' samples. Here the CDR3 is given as CASSLLQGQHTEAFF. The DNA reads TGCGCCAGCAGCTTATTACAGGGACAGCACACTGAAGCTTTCTTT.